The 27 T cell receptor beta chains in this list originate from one sample, sequenced in a study of spatial heterogeneity in lung cancer (dated by TCRdb to the late 2010s). What the work shows at the level of the full study, not this receptor alone: The tumor nonsynonymous mutation count correlated with the number of expanded alpha and beta TCRs within the tumor.

The sample's time point label, in plain terms: sample taken at primary tumor resection. No antigens are known for them. The library came from 5' RACE. The reads were generated on a NextSeq 500. The raw public data were reprocessed by TCRdb itself: fastp quality trimming at Q25, MiXCR clonotype calling, in-frame beta chains only. Here each entry gathers all rows of one CDR3 protein and keeps the most common genes and DNA. The table for this sample lists roughly 18,000 distinct CDR3 sequences; around 6% of them were counted only once. The ten largest clones take up approximately 10% of the sample. Source: lung tumor tissue, taken at surgery. Receptors were obtained from a female donor with early-stage non-small cell lung cancer.

The chain has TRBV19 and TRBJ2-1; the match to TRBD2 covers 10 bases. Germline assignment: CDR1 LNHDA and CDR2 SQIVND (reference sequence). The V gene end was trimmed by 4 bases and the J gene end by 4 bases; junction bases not matched to a gene: 13. CDR3 length equals 18 residues. CDR3 nucleotides: TGTGCCAGTAGTACGAGGGCTACTAGCGGGGTTGGGTACAATGAGCAGTTCTTC. Its protein is CASSTRATSGVGYNEQFF.

In its sample, this clonotype was seen many times. This chain links TRBV30 with TRBJ2-7; D may be TRBD1 (6 bases). CDR1 GTSNPN and CDR2 SVGIG come from the germline V gene (reference sequence). The CDR3 sequence is 13 residues long. V was trimmed by 2 bases and J by 3 bases, leaving 11 bases between them. The CDR3 coding sequence is TGTGCCTGGAGTATCGGACAGAACTACGAGCAGTACTTC. Translated, it gives CAWSIGQNYEQYF. The full variable domain, in which reference TRBV30 and TRBJ2-7 provide the parts outside the CDR3, is SQTIHQWPATLVQPVGSPLSLECTVEGTSNPNLYWYRQAAGRGLQLLFYSVGIGQISSEVPQNLSASRPQDRQFILSSKKLLLSDSGFYLCAWSIGQNYEQYFGPGTRLTVT.

A few counts support this clonotype. The chain uses TRBV6-2 or TRBV6-3 and TRBJ1-5; a possible D gene is TRBD1 (5 bases). V was cut by 2 bases and J by 7 bases, with 12 bases left in between. CDR1 and CDR2 (germline): MNHEY, SVGEGT. CDR3 length: 14 residues. CDR3 nucleotides: TGTGCCAGCAGTTACGGAGGGGACCTCCAGCCCCAGCATTTT. Its protein is CASSYGGDLQPQHF.

This clonotype was seen at least ten times. The chain joins TRBV7-9 to TRBJ2-7; D uncertain. Germline V lookup: CDR1 SEHNR, CDR2 FQNEAQ (reference sequence). The CDR3 length is 14 residues. Trimming took off 5 bases at V and 0 bases at J, with 11 bases between the two ends. CDR3 region: CASSADGHSYEQYF. For the CDR3, the DNA is TGTGCCAGCAGCGCAGACGGGCACTCCTACGAGCAGTACTTC.

This clonotype was counted at least ten times. The V and J genes are TRBV20-1 and TRBJ1-5; TRBD1 matches at 7 bases. Trimming cost V 0 bases and J 5 bases; bases outside gene matches: 7. Germline lookup yields CDR1 DFQATT and CDR2 SNEGSKA (reference sequence). This CDR3 has 15 amino acids. CDR3 DNA sequence: TGCAGTGCTAGAGATTGGGCAGGGGGAGATCAGCCCCAGCATTTT. Its translation is CSARDWAGGDQPQHF.

This clonotype is classed as medium-sized. V is TRBV7-9 and J is TRBJ2-2; possible D gene TRBD1, 6 bases. There are 17 residues in the CDR3. CDR1 SEHNR and CDR2 FQNEAQ come from the germline V gene (reference sequence). V was trimmed by 4 bases and J by 3 bases, leaving 18 bases between them. The DNA for the CDR3 is TGTGCCAGCAGCTCTCCCGCCAGGGGCCCCGACACCGGGGAGCTGTTTTTT. Residues: CASSSPARGPDTGELFF. Drawing the rest from reference TRBV7-9 and TRBJ2-2, the complete variable domain is DTGVSQNPRHKITKRGQNVTFRCDPISEHNRLYWYRQTLGQGPEFLTYFQNEAQLEKSRLLSDRFSAERPKGSFSTLEIQRTEQGDSAMYLCASSSPARGPDTGELFFGEGSRLTVL.

This clonotype appeared many times. The V gene is TRBV3-1, the J gene TRBJ2-2; the D gene is possibly TRBD2 (5 bases). This CDR3 is built from 14 residues. V dropped 7 bases and J dropped 4 bases, with 13 bases sitting between them. Germline lookup yields CDR1 LGHDT and CDR2 YNNKEL (reference sequence). The CDR3 DNA follows: TGTGCCAGCAAATTTGGACTTTTCACCGGGGAGCTGTTTTTT. Translated, it gives CASKFGLFTGELFF. Using reference TRBV3-1 and TRBJ2-2 for the parts outside the CDR3, the full variable domain is DTAVSQTPKYLVTQMGNDKSIKCEQNLGHDTMYWYKQDSKKFLKIMFSYNNKELIINETVPNRFSPKSPDKAHLNLHINSLELGDSAVYFCASKFGLFTGELFFGEGSRLTVL.

By its share, this clonotype is medium-sized. The chain employs TRBV6-5 and TRBJ2-3; D perhaps matches TRBD2 (6 bases). This CDR3 contains 16 residues. CDR1 is MNHEY, CDR2 SVGAGI, per germline. Trimming removed 6 bases from V and 0 bases from J, with 16 bases in between. In DNA, the CDR3 is TGTGCCAGCAGCCGTCGGCGCGGGATTAGCACAGATACGCAGTATTTT. This encodes CASSRRRGISTDTQYF.

The rearrangement joins TRBV27 to TRBJ2-7; 11 bases map to TRBD2. V was pared by 4 bases and J by 5 bases, with 7 bases of the junction left unmatched. Germline CDR1 and CDR2: MNHEY and SMNVEV (reference sequence). This CDR3 contains 15 residues. CDR3 coding DNA: TGTGCCAGCAGTTCCGCTAGCGGGAGGAAGCACGAGCAGTACTTC. Translated, it gives CASSSASGRKHEQYF.

This clonotype rates as medium-sized (0.01 to 0.1%). This chain links TRBV3-1 with TRBJ2-7; D perhaps matches TRBD2 (5 bases). Trimming shortened V by 4 bases and J by 2 bases, and 12 bases separated the two germline ends. This CDR3 has 14 amino acids. Germline V CDR1 and CDR2: LGHDT, YNNKEL (reference sequence). The CDR3 region has the DNA TGTGCCAGCAGCCCCAGAGCGGTCACCTACGAGCAGTACTTC. It codes for CASSPRAVTYEQYF.

Many counts were recorded for this clonotype. This rearrangement joins TRBV7-2 to TRBJ2-1; D gene uncertain. CDR1 SGHTA and CDR2 FQGNSA come from the germline V gene. This CDR3 comprises 12 residues. The ends were cut back, 1 base at V and 9 bases at J, with 7 bases in the middle. CDR3 in DNA: TGTGCCAGCAGCTTAGGTAACACTGAGCAGTTCTTC. It specifies CASSLGNTEQFF.

This clonotype was counted only a few times. The J gene is TRBJ2-1, the V gene TRBV10-3; no clear D. The CDR3 runs to 13 residues. With 0 bases removed from V and 11 bases from J, the gap between germline ends came to 11 bases. CDR1 and CDR2 (germline): ENHRY, SYGVKD. This chain's CDR3 is CAISESDETKQFF. The DNA for the CDR3 is TGTGCCATCAGTGAGTCCGACGAGACGAAGCAGTTCTTC.

This clonotype was detected ten times or more. The rearrangement links TRBV2 to TRBJ1-5; TRBD1 matches 7 bases. The V gene's germline CDR1 is SNHLY and CDR2 FYNNEI. V lost 7 bases, J lost 5 bases, and 5 bases stayed unmatched. This CDR3 has 13 residues. CDR3 nucleotide sequence: TGTGCCAGCACCCCACAGGGGTATCAGCCCCAGCATTTT. This translates into CASTPQGYQPQHF. The full variable domain, rest sourced from reference TRBV2 and TRBJ1-5, is EPEVTQTPSHQVTQMGQEVILRCVPISNHLYFYWYRQILGQKVEFLVSFYNNEISEKSEIFDDQFSVERPDGSNFTLKIRSTKLEDSAMYFCASTPQGYQPQHFGDGTRLSIL.

This clonotype was counted ten times or more. The rearrangement links TRBV2 to TRBJ1-6, with TRBD1 matching over 7 bases. The ends lost 3 bases at V and 6 bases at J; junction bases unmatched: 5. The germline CDR1 and CDR2 sequences are SNHLY and FYNNEI. This CDR3 has 15 residues. CDR3 sequence: CASSDEGQINSPLHF. Here the CDR3 DNA reads TGTGCCAGCAGTGATGAGGGACAGATTAATTCACCCCTCCACTTT.

This clonotype was picked up many times. V is TRBV25-1 and J is TRBJ2-1; TRBD2 matches at 11 bases. With 3 bases clipped from V and 8 bases from J, the junction kept 12 bases outside the gene matches. The V gene's germline CDR1 is MGHDK and CDR2 SYGVNS. The CDR3 is 17 amino acids. The CDR3 DNA is TGTGCCAGCAGTGATCTCACCAGACTAGCGGGAAGGGATGAGCAGTTCTTC. Encoded protein: CASSDLTRLAGRDEQFF. Full variable domain (rest looked up from reference TRBV25-1 and TRBJ2-1): EADIYQTPRYLVIGTGKKITLECSQTMGHDKMYWYQQDPGMELHLIHYSYGVNSTEKGDLSSESTVSRIRTEHFPLTLESARPSHTSQYLCASSDLTRLAGRDEQFFGPGTRLTVL.

This clonotype has at least ten counts. This chain uses TRBV4-1 with TRBJ1-1; D is perhaps TRBD1 (5 bases). V lost 1 base to trimming and J lost 10 bases, with 13 bases between them. CDR3 length: 13 amino acids. Germline-derived CDR1 and CDR2 are MGHRA and YSYEKL. The CDR3 protein is CASSQVVGTGAFF. CDR3 nucleotides: TGCGCCAGCAGCCAAGTTGTCGGGACCGGAGCTTTCTTT.

This clonotype has ten or more counts. The chain links TRBV28 to TRBJ2-7; 8 positions match TRBD1. From germline, CDR1 is MDHEN and CDR2 SYDVKM. After removal of 6 bases from V and 4 bases from J, the junction contained 11 bases not matched to a gene. This CDR3 is 15 amino acids long. The CDR3 region is CASSLTATGGYEQYF. CDR3 bases: TGTGCCAGCAGCCTCACTGCTACAGGGGGGTACGAGCAGTACTTC.

This clonotype was found a few times. V and J are TRBV7-3 and TRBJ2-3; perhaps TRBD2 as D (6 bases). This CDR3 is built from 15 residues. Trimming stripped 2 bases from V and 0 bases from J, with 9 bases between. From germline, CDR1 is SGHTA and CDR2 FQGTGA. The CDR3 bases are TGTGCCAGCAGCTTATTAGCGGCAAGCACAGATACGCAGTATTTT. It is translated as CASSLLAASTDTQYF.

This clonotype was seen many times. The rearrangement links TRBV4-1 to TRBJ2-3; D not certain. Germline assignment: CDR1 MGHRA and CDR2 YSYEKL. The length of the CDR3 is 16 residues. The V and J ends lost 0 bases and 0 bases respectively, with 10 bases between them. The chain's CDR3 is CASSQDVQVSTDTQYF. In DNA, the CDR3 is TGCGCCAGCAGCCAAGACGTGCAGGTTAGCACAGATACGCAGTATTTT.

This clonotype is termed medium-sized. CDR3 amino acids: CASRQGLSSGNTIYF. The CDR3 DNA reads TGTGCCAGCAGACAGGGGTTAAGCTCTGGAAACACCATATATTTT. This chain uses TRBV3-1 with TRBJ1-3; 7 nucleotides align to TRBD1. In germline, CDR1 is LGHDT, CDR2 YNNKEL (reference sequence). Trimming removed 6 bases from V and 0 bases from J; junction bases left unmatched: 5. The CDR3 consists of 15 residues.

In this sample, this clonotype is medium-sized. The rearrangement joins TRBV12-3 or TRBV12-4 to TRBJ2-7; D is unclear. The CDR3 length is 13 residues. V lost 6 bases, J lost 3 bases, and 12 bases lay in between. DNA of the CDR3: TGTGCCAGCAGCTCCGGACGGAGCTACGAGCAGTACTTC. Encoded protein: CASSSGRSYEQYF.

On this clonotype itself: One base away lies a much larger clone, so this may be a sequencing read error. V usage is TRBV24-1 and J usage is TRBJ2-3; 14 bases line up with TRBD2. This CDR3 has 16 amino acids. Germline CDR1 is KGHDR and CDR2 is SFDVKD. The CDR3 DNA reads TGTGCCACCTGTGAAGAGGGACTAGCGGGAGTGCGGGCGCAGTATTTT. Translated, it gives CATCEEGLAGVRAQYF.

This clonotype was found many times. The genes are TRBV12-3 or TRBV12-4 and TRBJ2-1; no firm D call. This CDR3 is 12 amino acids long. V shed 5 bases and J shed 10 bases, with 12 bases lying between them. The CDR3 nucleotides read TGTGCCAGCAGTCCGCTTATTACCGAGCAGTTCTTC. Amino acids: CASSPLITEQFF.

This clonotype was detected many times. V gene TRBV6-1 combines with J gene TRBJ1-2, with 7 nucleotides matching TRBD1. Per germline, CDR1 MNHNS and CDR2 SASEGT. V was pared by 3 bases and J by 8 bases, with 9 bases of the junction left unmatched. The CDR3 covers 14 residues. The CDR3: CASSESQGMRGYTF. CDR3 nucleotide sequence: TGTGCCAGCAGTGAGTCACAGGGGATGCGCGGCTACACCTTC.

The V call is TRBV27, the J call TRBJ1-2; D remains unclear. Per germline, CDR1 MNHEY and CDR2 SMNVEV (reference sequence). The CDR3 totals 14 residues. Trimming removed 8 bases from V and 10 bases from J, with 23 bases in between. The CDR3 reads CASQRGGEARDYTF. The CDR3 nucleotides read TGTGCCAGCCAAAGAGGCGGGGAGGCCCGGGACTACACCTTC.

This clonotype was detected many times. The chain employs TRBV5-1 and TRBJ2-2; tentative D call: TRBD2 (5 bases). The germline V and J ends were trimmed by 6 bases and 2 bases, with 8 bases remaining between them. CDR1 is SGHRS, CDR2 YFSETQ, per germline. The CDR3 spans 13 residues. CDR3 sequence: CASNPGNTGELFF. DNA for the CDR3: TGCGCCAGCAACCCGGGAAACACCGGGGAGCTGTTTTTT.

This clonotype showed up many times. The genes are TRBV2 and TRBJ2-1; 12 bases fit TRBD2. Per germline, CDR1 SNHLY and CDR2 FYNNEI. This CDR3 comprises 16 residues. The V segment lost 5 bases and the J segment 5 bases; nucleotides outside the gene matches: 7. CDR3 DNA: TGTGCCAGCAGTCCTTCCCTAGCGGGAGGGAACAATGAGCAGTTCTTC. It specifies CASSPSLAGGNNEQFF. Full variable domain (outside the CDR3, taken from reference TRBV2 and TRBJ2-1): EPEVTQTPSHQVTQMGQEVILRCVPISNHLYFYWYRQILGQKVEFLVSFYNNEISEKSEIFDDQFSVERPDGSNFTLKIRSTKLEDSAMYFCASSPSLAGGNNEQFFGPGTRLTVL.